One and the same sample provided the 30 T cell receptor beta chains below, sequenced in a study of CD8 T cells in ankylosing spondylitis. TCRdb ran MiXCR on the 5' RACE reads and lists one entry per CDR3 protein. Of roughly 280,000 distinct CDR3 sequences in the sample, roughly 20% were seen once. The specimen sequenced was blood, either unsorted or a sorted T cell fraction (not recorded which). These receptors were taken from a male donor with ankylosing spondylitis or in good health (not recorded which).

The chain is built from TRBV5-8 and TRBJ2-2; D is undetermined. CDR1 is SGHTS and CDR2 is YDEGEE in the germline V gene. The CDR3 runs 15 residues. The V end lost 2 bases, the J end lost 0 bases, and 8 bases lay between the germline ends. The CDR3 loop is CASSFGRANTGELFF. CDR3 bases: TGTGCCAGCAGCTTCGGTCGGGCGAACACCGGGGAGCTGTTTTTT.

This clonotype occurred many times. The rearrangement uses TRBV19 and TRBJ2-1; 8 nucleotides align to TRBD2. The germline V gene encodes CDR1 LNHDA and CDR2 SQIVND (reference sequence). The CDR3 sequence is 13 residues long. J gave up 8 bases and V 7 bases, and 7 bases lay outside the gene matches. The CDR3 region has the DNA TGTGCCAGTAAGAAGCGGGAGATCGATGAGCAGTTCTTC. Protein: CASKKREIDEQFF.

The rearrangement joins TRBV6-2 or TRBV6-3 to TRBJ2-4; 7 nucleotides line up with TRBD1. Germline V lookup: CDR1 MNHEY, CDR2 SVGEGT. The CDR3 length is 16 residues. The J segment lost 9 bases and the V segment lost 5 bases, leaving 16 bases of the junction unmatched. CDR3: CASSRTADRESRIQYF. In nucleotides, the CDR3 is TGTGCCAGCAGTAGGACCGCAGACAGGGAAAGTCGCATTCAGTACTTC.

The chain couples TRBV6-2 or TRBV6-3 to TRBJ2-3, with TRBD1 matching over 11 bases. CDR3 length: 16 residues. The ends lost 6 bases at V and 2 bases at J; junction bases unmatched: 7. CDR1 MNHEY and CDR2 SVGEGT come from the germline V gene. CDR3 sequence reads: CASSPGTGGPTDTQYF. The CDR3, as DNA: TGTGCCAGCAGCCCTGGGACAGGGGGACCCACAGATACGCAGTATTTT.

The gene calls are TRBV11-2 and TRBJ1-1; 12 positions match TRBD1. J was trimmed by 4 bases and V by 4 bases; bases with no gene match: 13. Germline V gene sequence: CDR1 SGHAT, CDR2 FQNNGV. The CDR3 totals 18 residues. For the CDR3, the DNA is TGTGCCAGCAGCTCCCGAGCGGGGACAGGGGGCTCGGGCACTGAAGCTTTCTTT. As protein: CASSSRAGTGGSGTEAFF.

This clonotype was counted a few times. The chain couples TRBV20-1 to TRBJ2-7; D ambiguous. The ends were cut back, 1 base at V and 2 bases at J, with 6 bases in the middle. The CDR3 has 12 residues. In germline, CDR1 is DFQATT, CDR2 SNEGSKA (reference sequence). Written as DNA, the CDR3 is TGCAGTGCTAGAGGCGGCACCTACGAGCAGTACGTC. Protein sequence: CSARGGTYEQYV.

The V gene is TRBV12-3 or TRBV12-4, the J gene TRBJ2-3, with TRBD2 matching over 12 bases. Trimming cost V 6 bases and J 5 bases; bases outside gene matches: 0. The CDR3 runs to 13 residues. CDR3 loop: CASRLAGGDTQYF. The CDR3, as DNA: TGTGCCAGCAGACTAGCGGGAGGAGATACGCAGTATTTT.

On this clonotype itself: At one end the junction does not follow the germline gene, possibly because of a read error. The rearrangement uses TRBV5-5 and TRBJ2-5; the D is unclear. Germline CDR1 SGHKS, CDR2 YYEKEE (reference sequence). This CDR3 contains 14 residues. This CDR3 is CASSFGRQQETQHF. DNA of the CDR3: TGTGCCAGCAGCTTTGGCCGACAACAAGAGACCCAGCACTTC.

This clonotype was counted between two and nine times. The rearrangement joins TRBV12-3 or TRBV12-4 to TRBJ2-3, with 11 nucleotides matching TRBD1. V was clipped by 3 bases and J by 4 bases; unmatched bases: 9. The CDR3 totals 17 residues. CDR3 loop: CASSFIGQGAKADTQYF. CDR3 coding DNA: TGTGCCAGCAGTTTTATTGGACAGGGGGCGAAGGCAGATACGCAGTATTTT.

This rearrangement joins TRBV10-1 to TRBJ2-3, with TRBD2 matching over 9 bases. CDR3 length equals 17 residues. The germline gives CDR1 WNHNN, CDR2 SYGVQD (reference sequence). V was clipped by 4 bases and J by 2 bases; unmatched bases: 10. As DNA, the CDR3 is TGCGCCAGCAGTGGGGGTACGAGCGGGAGGACCACAGATACGCAGTATTTT. It codes for CASSGGTSGRTTDTQYF.

This chain joins TRBV6-1 and TRBJ1-1; TRBD1 matches at 8 bases. The germline V gene has CDR1 MNHNS and CDR2 SASEGT. V was pared by 6 bases and J by 0 bases, with 6 bases of the junction left unmatched. The length of the CDR3 is 15 residues. The CDR3 here is CASSWDRTMNTEAFF. In DNA form, the CDR3 reads TGTGCCAGCAGCTGGGACAGGACTATGAACACTGAAGCTTTCTTT.

This clonotype was detected only a few times. The genes are TRBV28 and TRBJ1-1; 7 positions match TRBD1. The J segment lost 4 bases and the V segment lost 5 bases, leaving 10 bases of the junction unmatched. This CDR3 region has 15 residues. In germline, CDR1 is MDHEN, CDR2 SYDVKM. The CDR3 sequence: CASSPQTGQRTEAFF. CDR3 in DNA: TGTGCCAGCAGTCCGCAGACAGGGCAGCGCACTGAAGCTTTCTTT. Full variable domain (missing parts from reference TRBV28 and TRBJ1-1): DVKVTQSSRYLVKRTGEKVFLECVQDMDHENMFWYRQDPGLGLRLIYFSYDVKMKEKGDIPEGYSVSREKKERFSLILESASTNQTSMYLCASSPQTGQRTEAFFGQGTRLTVV.

The chain is built from TRBV24-1 and TRBJ2-1; 8 bases match TRBD2. V was clipped by 3 bases and J by 8 bases; unmatched bases: 5. The germline V gene encodes CDR1 KGHDR and CDR2 SFDVKD. The CDR3 is 14 residues long. CDR3 coding DNA: TGTGCCACCAGTGATCCCCGGCGGGGGGATGAGCAGTTCTTC. This codes for CATSDPRRGDEQFF.

The chain recombines TRBV3-1 with TRBJ2-2; TRBD1 might be the D (5 bases). The CDR3 length is 13 residues. From germline, CDR1 is LGHDT and CDR2 YNNKEL (reference sequence). V was clipped by 2 bases and J by 6 bases, with 7 bases between them. DNA of the CDR3: TGTGCCAGCAGCCAACAGGGTTCCGGGGAGCTGTTTTTT. This translates into CASSQQGSGELFF.

CDR3 nucleotide sequence: TGTGCCAGCAGTCCGCCGGGGTTTTCTGAAAAACTGTTTTTT. Translating gives CASSPPGFSEKLFF. The chain employs TRBV28 and TRBJ1-4, with D unclear. Germline-derived CDR1 and CDR2 are MDHEN and SYDVKM. The length of the CDR3 is 14 residues. V was pared by 5 bases and J by 7 bases, with 14 bases between.

This chain links TRBV5-1 with TRBJ2-2; D perhaps matches TRBD1 (6 bases). CDR3 size: 17 residues. The germline V gene has CDR1 SGHRS and CDR2 YFSETQ. The ends were cut back, 0 bases at V and 1 base at J, with 13 bases in the middle. The CDR3 loop reads CASSLETRTVNTGELFF. The DNA for the CDR3 is TGCGCCAGCAGCTTGGAAACTCGGACAGTGAACACCGGGGAGCTGTTTTTT.

A few counts support this clonotype. This rearrangement joins TRBV5-1 to TRBJ1-1, with D possibly being TRBD1 (5 bases). V was trimmed by 3 bases and J by 3 bases, leaving 12 bases between them. This CDR3 region has 14 residues. Germline CDR1 is SGHRS and CDR2 is YFSETQ. The CDR3 is CASSSSGDHTEAFF. CDR3 nucleotide sequence: TGCGCCAGCAGCTCCTCGGGGGACCACACTGAAGCTTTCTTT.

CDR3 nucleotides: TGTGCCAGCAGCTTACAAGGTTTCCCCACAGATACGCAGTATTTT. Translating gives CASSLQGFPTDTQYF. J is TRBJ2-3 and V is TRBV7-3, with D hard to call. Germline CDR1 reads SGHTA; CDR2 reads FQGTGA. V dropped 2 bases and J dropped 2 bases, with 11 bases sitting between them. This CDR3 comprises 15 residues.

This clonotype has just a few counts. This chain joins TRBV5-1 and TRBJ1-1; maybe TRBD1 (5 bases). V lost 3 bases, J lost 11 bases, and 14 bases lay in between. The CDR3 sequence is 12 residues long. Germline V CDR1 and CDR2: SGHRS, YFSETQ. Here the CDR3 reads CASSWESGEAFF. The DNA for the CDR3 is TGCGCCAGCAGCTGGGAATCGGGGGAGGCTTTCTTT. The variable domain in full, with the rest retrieved from reference TRBV5-1 and TRBJ1-1, is KAGVTQTPRYLIKTRGQQVTLSCSPISGHRSVSWYQQTPGQGLQFLFEYFSETQRNKGNFPGRFSGRQFSNSRSEMNVSTLELGDSALYLCASSWESGEAFFGQGTRLTVV.

This chain connects TRBV10-3 to TRBJ1-4, with 7 positions matching TRBD1. This CDR3 spans 12 amino acids. CDR1 and CDR2 (germline): ENHRY, SYGVKD. The trim removed 8 bases at V and 5 bases at J, leaving 2 bases unmatched. In nucleotides, the CDR3 is TGTGCCATCCGGGGACAGAATGAAAAACTGTTTTTT. Amino acid sequence: CAIRGQNEKLFF.

This rearrangement joins TRBV15 to TRBJ2-3, with TRBD2 matching 10 bases. Germline CDR1 is LNHNV and CDR2 is YYDKDF (reference sequence). V dropped 1 base and J dropped 0; count of bases not matched to a gene: 7. This CDR3 has 18 amino acids. CDR3 DNA: TGTGCCACCAGCAGAGGGGTACTAGCGGGAAGTAGCACAGATACGCAGTATTTT. Translating gives CATSRGVLAGSSTDTQYF. The full variable domain, completed using reference TRBV15 and TRBJ2-3, is DAMVIQNPRYQVTQFGKPVTLSCSQTLNHNVMYWYQQKSSQAPKLLFHYYDKDFNNEADTPDNFQSRRPNTSFCFLDIRSPGLGDTAMYLCATSRGVLAGSSTDTQYFGPGTRLTVL.

The chain is built from TRBV11-2 and TRBJ1-2; the match to TRBD1 covers 9 bases. Germline CDR1 and CDR2: SGHAT and FQNNGV. The CDR3 totals 18 residues. Trimming at V came to 3 bases and at J to 1 base, leaving 12 bases not matched to a gene. In DNA form, the CDR3 reads TGTGCCAGCAGCTTCCTATCCGGGACAGGGAGTCTTAACTATGGCTACACCTTC. Translated, it gives CASSFLSGTGSLNYGYTF. Full variable domain (rest looked up from reference TRBV11-2 and TRBJ1-2): EAGVAQSPRYKIIEKRQSVAFWCNPISGHATLYWYQQILGQGPKLLIQFQNNGVVDDSQLPKDRFSAERLKGVDSTLKIQPAKLEDSAVYLCASSFLSGTGSLNYGYTFGSGTRLTVV.

This clonotype came up a few times. The chain has TRBV7-3 and TRBJ1-6; 7 bases agree with TRBD1. CDR1 SGHTA and CDR2 FQGTGA come from the germline V gene. V trimming: 4 bases; J trimming: 5 bases; junction bases outside the gene matches: 2. The CDR3 covers 14 residues. This CDR3 is CASSSGTDNSPLHF. The DNA for the CDR3 is TGTGCCAGCAGCTCCGGGACAGATAATTCACCCCTCCACTTT.

This clonotype was picked up a small number of times. This chain links TRBV6-1 with TRBJ2-2; D is possibly TRBD1 or TRBD2 (6 bases each). Looked up from germline, CDR1 is MNHNS and CDR2 is SASEGT. Trimming shortened V by 3 bases and J by 5 bases, and 19 bases separated the two germline ends. The CDR3 has 17 amino acids. The CDR3 spells CASSDLSRGQLTGELFF. DNA for the CDR3: TGTGCCAGCAGTGATCTAAGCCGGGGGCAACTTACCGGGGAGCTGTTTTTT.

This clonotype turned up a few times. V is TRBV5-1 and J is TRBJ1-1; unclear D gene. V was cut by 3 bases and J by 0 bases, with 12 bases left in between. The CDR3 covers 15 residues. Germline CDR1 and CDR2: SGHRS and YFSETQ. In nucleotides, the CDR3 is TGCGCCAGCAGCTCCCAGGACCTCATGAACACTGAAGCTTTCTTT. Amino acid sequence: CASSSQDLMNTEAFF.

This clonotype has just a few counts. This chain links TRBV12-3 or TRBV12-4 with TRBJ1-2, with 12 positions matching TRBD1. Germline trimming cut 5 bases from V and 6 bases from J; bases unmatched to any gene: 10. The CDR3 consists of 16 residues. CDR3 sequence: CASSPQRDRGRNGYTF. The CDR3 nucleotides are TGTGCCAGCAGTCCCCAGAGGGACAGGGGGCGGAATGGCTACACCTTC.

The CDR3 DNA reads as TGCAGCGTTGAAACGGCCTTAGGGGGCAATGAGCAGTTCTTC. Encoded protein: CSVETALGGNEQFF. The chain carries TRBV29-1 and TRBJ2-1; a possible D gene is TRBD1 (6 bases). From germline, CDR1 is SQVTM and CDR2 ANQGSEA. This CDR3 has 14 amino acids. Trimming took off 2 bases at V and 6 bases at J, with 14 bases between the two ends.

This clonotype appeared a few times. The V call is TRBV9, the J call TRBJ2-2, with D unresolved. The CDR3 sequence is 13 residues long. The ends were cut back, 4 bases at V and 2 bases at J, with 6 bases in the middle. CDR1 is SGDLS, CDR2 YYNGEE, per germline. The CDR3, as DNA: TGTGCCAGCAGCACCTACAACACCGGGGAGCTGTTTTTT. Protein sequence: CASSTYNTGELFF.

This chain joins TRBV29-1 and TRBJ2-2; D is perhaps TRBD2 (7 bases). V was shortened by 4 bases and J by 5 bases, with 17 bases between the two germline ends. Germline assignment: CDR1 SQVTM and CDR2 ANQGSEA. There are 15 residues in the CDR3. Here the CDR3 DNA reads TGCAGCGTTGGGGGGGGCCAGGGAAGAACCGGGGAGCTGTTTTTT. Its protein product is CSVGGGQGRTGELFF.

A word on this clonotype: A much larger clonotype is one base distant, so this may be a read error. The rearrangement links TRBV29-1 to TRBJ2-3; tentative D call: TRBD1 (5 bases). The CDR3 loop spans 16 amino acids. V lost 0 bases and J lost 2, with 15 bases in between. Per the germline V gene, CDR1 is SQVTM and CDR2 is ANQGSEA. The CDR3, as DNA: TGCAGCGTTGAAGATCTCGGACACGCATTCACAGATACGCAGTATTTT. Amino acids: CSVEDLGHAFTDTQYF.